The rows below give T cell receptor beta chains drawn from one sample of a study of molecular identifiers for immune sequencing clone quantification. TCRdb passed the PCR reads through MiXCR, listing each CDR3 protein once. The data hold about 640,000 distinct CDR3 sequences, with 15% to 20% observed a single time. Sequencing input: naive CD8+ T cells from blood, with Jurkat cell RNA spiked in. The source of these receptors is a human donor in good health. Some libraries in this study had Jurkat cell RNA spiked in. Each CDR3 is given with its conserved first and last residue. The D gene is left open where the match is weak. A clone size is listed for some rows: how often the clone was seen (once, few, many), or a class if it is expanded.

J gene,D gene,V gene,clone size,CDR3 protein,CDR3 DNA
TRBJ2-5,-,TRBV9,-,CASSAGSTQETQYF,TGTGCCAGCAGTGCGGGTTCGACACAAGAGACCCAGTACTTC
TRBJ2-7,-,TRBV7-9,-,CASSHRSKSNEQYF,TGTGCCAGCAGCCATCGATCCAAGTCAAACGAGCAGTACTTC
TRBJ2-7,TRBD2,TRBV7-9,-,CASSLIELAGGEQYF,TGTGCCAGCAGCTTAATTGAACTAGCGGGAGGCGAGCAGTACTTC
TRBJ2-1,-,TRBV7-9,many,CASSASELGISYNEQFF,TGTGCCAGCAGCGCGTCGGAGCTAGGGATCTCCTACAATGAGCAGTTCTTC
TRBJ2-1,TRBD1,TRBV24-1,many,CATEGDSPYNEQFF,TGTGCCACCGAGGGGGACAGCCCCTACAATGAGCAGTTCTTC
TRBJ2-7,TRBD1,TRBV30,many,CAWDRGTYEQYF,TGTGCCTGGGACAGGGGGACCTACGAGCAGTACTTC
TRBJ1-6,-,TRBV28,-,CTSIFEGGGNSPLHF,TGTACCAGCATATTCGAGGGGGGTGGGAATTCACCCCTCCACTTT
TRBJ2-7,TRBD2,TRBV5-1,many,CASSLDPGLAYEQYF,TGCGCCAGCAGCTTGGATCCGGGACTAGCGTACGAGCAGTACTTC
TRBJ1-1,-,TRBV27,-,CASGLGTAWDTEAFF,TGTGCCAGCGGTTTAGGAACGGCATGGGACACTGAAGCTTTCTTT
TRBJ1-2,-,TRBV12-3/TRBV12-4,many,CASSSQANYGYTF,TGTGCCAGCAGTTCTCAGGCTAACTATGGCTACACCTTC
TRBJ2-1,-,TRBV6-2/TRBV6-3,few,CASSSGLGGFF,TGTGCCAGCAGCTCGGGCCTTGGGGGGTTCTTC
TRBJ2-7,-,TRBV4-3,-,CASSQDFTSSYEQYF,TGCGCCAGCAGCCAAGATTTCACCAGCTCCTACGAGCAGTACTTC
TRBJ2-7,-,TRBV6-2/TRBV6-3,-,CASGSQYSYNARGDEQYF,TGTGCCAGCGGGTCGCAATACAGCTACAACGCCCGAGGGGACGAGCAGTACTTC
TRBJ2-1,TRBD2,TRBV4-3,few,CASSPGLAGAPSYNEQFF,TGCGCCAGCAGCCCAGGACTAGCGGGGGCGCCCTCCTACAATGAGCAGTTCTTC
TRBJ1-1,-,TRBV19,many,CASSMGGNTEAFF,TGTGCCAGTAGTATGGGGGGGAACACTGAAGCTTTCTTT